These 23 T cell receptor beta chains originate from one sample sequenced in a study of cytomegalovirus exposure and HLA in healthy donors. Primers: 60 Vbeta forward and 13 Jbeta reverse. Here immunoSEQ multiplex PCR was the method, and the copy in TCRdb shows in-frame clones only, minus some. The repertoire consists of some 170,000 clones, with approximately 80% occurring once and the leading ten covering roughly 10%. The sequenced sample consisted of PBMCs. The origin of the receptors is a man between 18 and 35 years old in good health and CMV-seropositive.

V usage is TRBV11-3 and J usage is TRBJ2-1; D is possibly TRBD2 (7 bases). Germline V gives CDR1 SGHNT, CDR2 YENEEA. Trimming removed 3 bases at V and 9 bases at J, with 18 bases between. The CDR3 contains 15 residues. This CDR3 reads CASSLSGGAIGEQFF. The CDR3 DNA follows: TGTGCCAGCAGCTTGAGTGGGGGGGCGATCGGTGAGCAGTTCTTC.

About this clone itself: An end of the junction does not agree with germline; a read error may underlie this. V is TRBV29-1 and J is TRBJ2-6; TRBD2 is a possible D gene (5 bases). The CDR3 has 11 amino acids. Looked up from germline, CDR1 is SQVTM and CDR2 is ANQGSEA. The CDR3 DNA is TGCAGCGTTGAAGAGGGGAGTAGAATGGCTTTC. Amino acids: CSVEEGSRMAF.

This clone was observed a few times. The chain carries TRBV19 and TRBJ2-1, with 12 nucleotides matching TRBD1. Germline assignment: CDR1 LNHDA and CDR2 SQIVND (reference sequence). The junction had 5 bases not matched to a gene; V was cut back by 6 bases and J by 8 bases. The CDR3 sequence is 14 residues long. DNA for the CDR3: TGTGCCAGTAGCCTCGGGACAGGGGGCGATGAGCAGTTCTTC. This gives the protein CASSLGTGGDEQFF.

CDR3 in amino acids: CASSLRQQETQYF. The CDR3 DNA sequence: TGTGCCAGCAGCTTGCGCCAGCAAGAGACCCAGTACTTC. The V gene is TRBV5-4, the J gene TRBJ2-5; D gene ambiguous. V lost 1 base and J lost 2, with 6 bases in between. Germline V gene sequence: CDR1 SGHNT, CDR2 YYREEE (reference sequence). CDR3 length equals 13 residues.

The V call is TRBV6-1, the J call TRBJ1-5, with 7 bases aligning to TRBD1. This CDR3 has 12 amino acids. Looked up from germline, CDR1 is MNHNS and CDR2 is SASEGT. V shed 6 bases, J shed 6 bases, and the junction held 2 bases outside the gene matches. The CDR3 DNA sequence: TGTGCCAGCAGATCAGGGGGTCAGCCCCAGCATTTT. As protein: CASRSGGQPQHF.

This clone appeared a single time. The rearrangement links TRBV27 to TRBJ2-7; TRBD2 matches 12 bases. The J segment lost 6 bases and the V segment lost 4 bases, leaving 4 bases of the junction unmatched. The germline V gene encodes CDR1 MNHEY and CDR2 SMNVEV (reference sequence). This CDR3 is built from 14 residues. The CDR3 loop reads CASSYRTSGTEQYF. The DNA for the CDR3 is TGTGCCAGCAGTTACCGGACTAGCGGGACCGAGCAGTACTTC.

V gene TRBV7-9 combines with J gene TRBJ1-1, with D hard to call. The CDR3 covers 13 residues. Per germline, CDR1 SEHNR and CDR2 FQNEAQ (reference sequence). The ends were cut back, 5 bases at V and 5 bases at J, with 12 bases in the middle. Here the CDR3 DNA reads TGTGCCAGCAGCGGAACACAGCGGACTGAAGCTTTCTTT. Its translation: CASSGTQRTEAFF.

The V gene is TRBV10-3, the J gene TRBJ2-7, with D tentatively TRBD2 (5 bases). Looked up from germline, CDR1 is ENHRY and CDR2 is SYGVKD. V was trimmed by 6 bases and J by 7 bases, leaving 16 bases between them. The CDR3 spans 13 residues. Here the CDR3 DNA reads TGTGCCATCAGCAACACTAGAGGCCAAGAGCAGTACTTC. It is translated as CAISNTRGQEQYF.

This clone appeared a few times. The chain couples TRBV15 to TRBJ2-7, with D possibly being TRBD2 (5 bases). The CDR3 is 14 residues long. Trimming left V 3 bases short and J 1 base short, with 10 bases between. Per the germline V gene, CDR1 is LNHNV and CDR2 is YYDKDF (reference sequence). This chain's CDR3 is CATSRTGLSYEQYF. The DNA of the CDR3 is TGTGCCACCAGCAGGACGGGGTTATCCTACGAGCAGTACTTC. Drawing the rest from reference TRBV15 and TRBJ2-7, the complete variable domain is DAMVIQNPRYQVTQFGKPVTLSCSQTLNHNVMYWYQQKSSQAPKLLFHYYDKDFNNEADTPDNFQSRRPNTSFCFLDIRSPGLGDTAMYLCATSRTGLSYEQYFGPGTRLTVT.

On this clone: The junction differs from germline at one of its ends, possibly a read error. This chain connects TRBV7-9 to TRBJ2-5, with D maybe TRBD1 (7 bases). Germline V gene data show CDR1 as SEHNR and CDR2 as FQNEAQ (reference sequence). CDR3 length: 15 amino acids. The CDR3 loop is CASSWAGTAQEAQYF. The DNA of the CDR3 is TGTGCCAGCAGCTGGGCGGGGACAGCCCAAGAGGCCCAGTACTTC.

This chain joins TRBV28 and TRBJ2-7, with TRBD1 matching 9 bases. Trimming at V came to 9 bases and at J to 3 bases, leaving 6 bases not matched to a gene. This CDR3 is built from 13 residues. Germline lookup yields CDR1 MDHEN and CDR2 SYDVKM. The CDR3 DNA follows: TGTGCCAGTAGGGGACAGGGATTCTACGAGCAGTACTTC. Translation gives CASRGQGFYEQYF.

This clone showed up just a few times. CDR3: CATSPQVTGWVEKLFF. The CDR3 bases are TGTGCCACCAGCCCGCAGGTGACAGGGTGGGTTGAAAAACTGTTTTTT. The V call is TRBV15, the J call TRBJ1-4, with 7 bases lining up with TRBD1. Germline V CDR1 and CDR2: LNHNV, YYDKDF (reference sequence). The CDR3 contains 16 residues. V lost 5 bases and J lost 7; bases outside the gene matches: 13.

The DNA for the CDR3 is TGTGCCAGCAGCTCGAGGGGGAATGAGCAGTTCTTC. Amino acids: CASSSRGNEQFF. The chain has TRBV7-2 and TRBJ2-1; D perhaps matches TRBD1 (6 bases). The CDR3 length is 12 residues. Trimming stripped 4 bases from V and 7 bases from J, with 8 bases between. CDR1 is SGHTA, CDR2 FQGNSA, per germline.

This chain connects TRBV29-1 to TRBJ2-7; tentative D call: TRBD1 (6 bases). V shed 3 bases and J shed 2 bases, with 11 bases lying between them. Germline CDR1 reads SQVTM; CDR2 reads ANQGSEA. The CDR3 length is 13 residues. CDR3 residues: CSVESGTPYEQYF. CDR3 sequence (DNA): TGCAGCGTTGAGTCCGGGACACCCTACGAGCAGTACTTC.

This chain uses TRBV9 with TRBJ1-1; TRBD1 matches 8 bases. The CDR3 loop spans 14 amino acids. After removal of 4 bases from V and 4 bases from J, the junction contained 6 bases not matched to a gene. Germline V CDR1 and CDR2: SGDLS, YYNGEE. CDR3 sequence: CASSPQQGVTEAFF. CDR3 bases: TGTGCCAGCAGCCCTCAACAGGGGGTCACTGAAGCTTTCTTT.

This clone was seen more than once but under ten times. This chain joins TRBV28 and TRBJ2-1, with 10 positions matching TRBD2. V was clipped by 2 bases and J by 6 bases; unmatched bases: 7. The CDR3 runs 16 residues. Germline assignment: CDR1 MDHEN and CDR2 SYDVKM. The CDR3 spells CASSLARTSGSNEQFF. The CDR3 DNA reads TGTGCCAGCAGTTTAGCCCGGACTAGCGGCTCCAATGAGCAGTTCTTC.

The rearrangement joins TRBV5-6 to TRBJ1-2, with TRBD1 identical over 9 bases. The V gene end was trimmed by 2 bases and the J gene end by 8 bases; junction bases not matched to a gene: 7. The CDR3 runs 14 residues. Germline V lookup: CDR1 SGHDT, CDR2 YYEEEE. This chain's CDR3 is CASSFNRGLGGYTF. The CDR3 coding sequence is TGTGCCAGCAGCTTCAACAGGGGGCTGGGAGGCTACACCTTC. Together with reference TRBV5-6 and TRBJ1-2, the CDR3 gives the full variable domain: DAGVTQSPTHLIKTRGQQVTLRCSPKSGHDTVSWYQQALGQGPQFIFQYYEEEERQRGNFPDRFSGHQFPNYSSELNVNALLLGDSALYLCASSFNRGLGGYTFGSGTRLTVV.

This clone was found once. The rearrangement uses TRBV2 and TRBJ2-7; no clear D. This CDR3 is 11 amino acids long. The germline gives CDR1 SNHLY, CDR2 FYNNEI. Trimming shortened V by 5 bases and J by 3 bases, and 5 bases separated the two germline ends. The CDR3: CASSPLYEQYF. As DNA, the CDR3 is TGTGCCAGCAGTCCACTCTACGAGCAGTACTTC.

The chain links TRBV28 to TRBJ1-4; tentatively, D is TRBD1 (6 bases). The V and J ends lost 8 bases and 0 bases respectively, with 10 bases between them. Germline CDR1 is MDHEN and CDR2 is SYDVKM. CDR3 length equals 14 residues. Written as DNA, the CDR3 is TGTGCCAGCGGAGGACAGTCAACTAATGAAAAACTGTTTTTT. This translates into CASGGQSTNEKLFF.

The CDR3 coding sequence is TGTGCCAGTAGTATGTTGACAGGGTCAAACTCCTACGAGCAGTACTTC. Protein product: CASSMLTGSNSYEQYF. The V call is TRBV19, the J call TRBJ2-7, with 7 bases lining up with TRBD1. Germline CDR1 LNHDA, CDR2 SQIVND (reference sequence). CDR3 size: 16 residues. V shed 3 bases, J shed 0 bases, and the junction held 8 bases outside the gene matches.

V gene TRBV6-5 combines with J gene TRBJ1-2; possible D gene TRBD1, 6 bases. The CDR3 runs 16 residues. Germline assignment: CDR1 MNHEY and CDR2 SVGAGI. Deletions cut 0 bases from V and 2 bases from J, with 13 bases between. The CDR3 is CASSYSNQGTNYGYTF. For the CDR3, the DNA is TGTGCCAGCAGTTACTCGAATCAGGGGACCAACTATGGCTACACCTTC.

In nucleotides, the CDR3 is TGTGCCACCTCCTTGGGGGGAAGAGGAAACACCATATATTTT. This translates into CATSLGGRGNTIYF. The chain couples TRBV15 to TRBJ1-3, with D possibly matching TRBD1 (5 bases). V shed 8 bases and J shed 4 bases, with 15 bases lying between them. Germline CDR1 LNHNV, CDR2 YYDKDF (reference sequence). CDR3 length equals 14 residues.

The chain has TRBV5-1 and TRBJ2-7; D possibly corresponds to TRBD1 (6 bases). V dropped 4 bases and J dropped 7 bases, with 21 bases sitting between them. The germline V gene has CDR1 SGHRS and CDR2 YFSETQ. The CDR3 length is 15 residues. The CDR3 region is CASSTSGTRVSEQYF. CDR3 bases: TGCGCCAGCAGCACCTCTGGGACACGGGTGAGTGAGCAGTACTTC.